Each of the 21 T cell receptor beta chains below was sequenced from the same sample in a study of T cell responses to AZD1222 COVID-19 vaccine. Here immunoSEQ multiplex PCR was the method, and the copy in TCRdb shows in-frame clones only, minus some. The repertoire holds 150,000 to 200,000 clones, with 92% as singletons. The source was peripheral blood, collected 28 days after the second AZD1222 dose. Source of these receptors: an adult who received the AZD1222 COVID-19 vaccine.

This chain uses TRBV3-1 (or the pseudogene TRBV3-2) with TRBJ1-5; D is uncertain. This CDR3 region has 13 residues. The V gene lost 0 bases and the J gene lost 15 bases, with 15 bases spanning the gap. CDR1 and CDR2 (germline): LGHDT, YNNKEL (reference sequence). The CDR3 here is CASSQDVVGGLHF. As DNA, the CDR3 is TGTGCCAGCAGCCAAGATGTAGTAGGAGGGTTGCATTTT.

The DNA of the CDR3 is TGTGCCAGCAGCGTAGTAGGGCTCTCTGGAAACACCATATATTTT. The encoded protein is CASSVVGLSGNTIYF. The V gene is TRBV9, the J gene TRBJ1-3; D is uncertain. The germline V gene encodes CDR1 SGDLS and CDR2 YYNGEE. There are 15 residues in the CDR3. With 0 bases removed from V and 0 bases from J, the gap between germline ends came to 7 bases.

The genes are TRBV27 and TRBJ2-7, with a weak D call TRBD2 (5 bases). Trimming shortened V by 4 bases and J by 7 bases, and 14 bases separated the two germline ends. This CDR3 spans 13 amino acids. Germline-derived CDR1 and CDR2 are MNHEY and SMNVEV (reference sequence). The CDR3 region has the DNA TGTGCCAGCAGTTCAGGACTCCTCGGAGAGCAGTACTTC. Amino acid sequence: CASSSGLLGEQYF.

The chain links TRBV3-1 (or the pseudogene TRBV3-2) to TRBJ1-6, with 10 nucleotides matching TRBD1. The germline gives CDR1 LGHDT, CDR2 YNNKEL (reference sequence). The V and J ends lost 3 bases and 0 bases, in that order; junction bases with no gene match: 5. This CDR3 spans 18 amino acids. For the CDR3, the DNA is TGTGCCAGCAGCCATAGGGGACAGGGGAGCTCCTATAATTCACCCCTCCACTTT. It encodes CASSHRGQGSSYNSPLHF.

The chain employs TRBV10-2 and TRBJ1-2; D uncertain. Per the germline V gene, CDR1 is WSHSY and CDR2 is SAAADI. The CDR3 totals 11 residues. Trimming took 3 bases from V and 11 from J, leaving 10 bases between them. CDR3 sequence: CASSERQTYTF. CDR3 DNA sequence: TGCGCCAGCAGTGAACGGCAGACTTACACCTTC.

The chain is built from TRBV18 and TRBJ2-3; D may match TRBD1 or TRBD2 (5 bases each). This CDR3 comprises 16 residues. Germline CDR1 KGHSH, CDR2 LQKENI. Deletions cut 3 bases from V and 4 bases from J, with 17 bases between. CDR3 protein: CASSPSGAGGSDTQYF. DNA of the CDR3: TGTGCCAGCTCACCCTCCGGGGCCGGAGGATCAGATACGCAGTATTTT.

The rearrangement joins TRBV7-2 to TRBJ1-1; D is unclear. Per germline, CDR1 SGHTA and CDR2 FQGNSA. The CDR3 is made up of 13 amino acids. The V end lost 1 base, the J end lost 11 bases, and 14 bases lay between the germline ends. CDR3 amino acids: CASSLVGGYEAFF. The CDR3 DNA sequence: TGTGCCAGCAGCTTAGTGGGAGGGTATGAGGCTTTCTTT.

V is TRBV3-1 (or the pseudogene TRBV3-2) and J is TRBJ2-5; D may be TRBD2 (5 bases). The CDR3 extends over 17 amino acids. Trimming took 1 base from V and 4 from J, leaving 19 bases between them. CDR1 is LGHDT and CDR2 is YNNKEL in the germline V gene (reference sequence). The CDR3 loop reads CASSQGLAAGGGETQYF. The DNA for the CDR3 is TGTGCCAGCAGCCAAGGTCTGGCGGCGGGTGGAGGAGAGACCCAGTACTTC.

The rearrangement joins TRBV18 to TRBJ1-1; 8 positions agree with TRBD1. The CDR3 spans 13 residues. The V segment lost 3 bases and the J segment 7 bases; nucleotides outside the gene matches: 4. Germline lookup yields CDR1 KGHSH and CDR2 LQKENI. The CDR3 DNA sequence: TGTGCCAGCTCACCGCGACAGGGGAATGAAGCTTTCTTT. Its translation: CASSPRQGNEAFF.

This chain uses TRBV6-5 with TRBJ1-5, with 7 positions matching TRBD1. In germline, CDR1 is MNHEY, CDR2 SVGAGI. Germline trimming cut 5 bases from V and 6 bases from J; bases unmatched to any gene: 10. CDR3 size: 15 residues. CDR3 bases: TGTGCCAGCAGTCCGACGACAGGGACCACTCAGCCCCAGCATTTT. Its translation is CASSPTTGTTQPQHF.

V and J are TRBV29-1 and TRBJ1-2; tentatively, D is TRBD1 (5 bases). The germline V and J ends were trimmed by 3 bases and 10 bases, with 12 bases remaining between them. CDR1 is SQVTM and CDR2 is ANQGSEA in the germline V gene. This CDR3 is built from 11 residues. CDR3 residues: CSVDVDRDYTF. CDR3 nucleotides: TGCAGCGTTGATGTCGACAGAGACTACACCTTC.

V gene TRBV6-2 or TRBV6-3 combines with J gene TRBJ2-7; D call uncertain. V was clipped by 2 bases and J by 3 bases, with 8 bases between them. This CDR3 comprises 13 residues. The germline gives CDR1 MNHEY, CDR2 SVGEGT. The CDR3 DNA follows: TGTGCCAGCAGTTACCCTATACACTACGAGCAGTACTTC. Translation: CASSYPIHYEQYF.

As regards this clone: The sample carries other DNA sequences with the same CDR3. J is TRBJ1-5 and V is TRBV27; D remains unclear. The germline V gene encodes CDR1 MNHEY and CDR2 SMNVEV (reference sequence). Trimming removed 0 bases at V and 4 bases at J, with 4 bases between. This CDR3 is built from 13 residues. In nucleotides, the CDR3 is TGTGCCAGCAGTTTATCCAGAAATCAGCCCCAGCATTTT. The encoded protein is CASSLSRNQPQHF.

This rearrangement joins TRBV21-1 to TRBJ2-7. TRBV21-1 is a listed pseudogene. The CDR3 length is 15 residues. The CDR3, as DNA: TGTGCCAGCAGCAAACCCAAAGCAGATTCCTACGAGCAGTACTTC. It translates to CASSKPKADSYEQYF.

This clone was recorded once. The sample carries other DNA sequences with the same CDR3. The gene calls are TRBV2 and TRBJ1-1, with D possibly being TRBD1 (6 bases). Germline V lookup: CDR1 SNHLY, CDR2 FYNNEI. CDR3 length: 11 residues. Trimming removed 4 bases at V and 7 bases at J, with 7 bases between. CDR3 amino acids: CASSVRGEAFF. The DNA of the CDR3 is TGTGCCAGCAGTGTCAGGGGTGAAGCTTTCTTT.

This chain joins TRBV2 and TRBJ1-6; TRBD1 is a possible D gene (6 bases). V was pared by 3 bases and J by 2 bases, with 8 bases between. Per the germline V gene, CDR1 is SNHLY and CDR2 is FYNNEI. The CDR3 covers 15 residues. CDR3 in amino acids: CASSDRDTYNSPLHF. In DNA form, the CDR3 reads TGTGCCAGCAGTGACCGGGACACCTATAATTCACCCCTCCACTTT. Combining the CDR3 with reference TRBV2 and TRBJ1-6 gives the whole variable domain EPEVTQTPSHQVTQMGQEVILRCVPISNHLYFYWYRQILGQKVEFLVSFYNNEISEKSEIFDDQFSVERPDGSNFTLKIRSTKLEDSAMYFCASSDRDTYNSPLHFGNGTRLTVT.

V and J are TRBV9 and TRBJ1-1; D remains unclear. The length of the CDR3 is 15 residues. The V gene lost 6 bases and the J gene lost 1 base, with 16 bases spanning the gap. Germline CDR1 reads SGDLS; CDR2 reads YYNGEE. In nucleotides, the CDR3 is TGTGCCAGCAACGCGGGCGGACGGAGGAACACTGAAGCTTTCTTT. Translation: CASNAGGRRNTEAFF.

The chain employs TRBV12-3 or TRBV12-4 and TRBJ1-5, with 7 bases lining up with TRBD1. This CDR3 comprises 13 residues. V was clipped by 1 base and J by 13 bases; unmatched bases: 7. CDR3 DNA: TGTGCCAGCAGTTTAGGAATCGGGACAGAGCAGCATTTT. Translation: CASSLGIGTEQHF.

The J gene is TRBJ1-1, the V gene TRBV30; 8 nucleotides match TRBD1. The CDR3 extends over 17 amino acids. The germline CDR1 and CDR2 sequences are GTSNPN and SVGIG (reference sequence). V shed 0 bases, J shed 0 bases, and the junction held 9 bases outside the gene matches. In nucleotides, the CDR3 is TGTGCCTGGAGTGTACGGCAGGGGGCGGACATGAACACTGAAGCTTTCTTT. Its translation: CAWSVRQGADMNTEAFF.

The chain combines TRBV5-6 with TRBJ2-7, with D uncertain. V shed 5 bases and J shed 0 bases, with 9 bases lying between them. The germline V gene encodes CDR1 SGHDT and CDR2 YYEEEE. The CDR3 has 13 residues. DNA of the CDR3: TGTGCCAGCAGTGTAGGAAGCTCCTACGAGCAGTACTTC. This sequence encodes CASSVGSSYEQYF.

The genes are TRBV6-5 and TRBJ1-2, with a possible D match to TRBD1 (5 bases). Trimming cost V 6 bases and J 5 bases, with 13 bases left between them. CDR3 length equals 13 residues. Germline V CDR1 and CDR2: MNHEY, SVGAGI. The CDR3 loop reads CASSSGGEYGYTF. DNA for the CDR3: TGTGCCAGCAGCTCCGGGGGGGAATATGGCTACACCTTC.